The clone carrying this T cell receptor (beta chain) was seen ten or more times. The antigen is undetermined. The sample is drawn from a study of Graves' ophthalmopathy and Graves' hyperthyroidism. Germline loops: CDR1 ENHRY, CDR2 SYGVKD. This CDR3 has 15 amino acids. V shed 9 bases and J shed 0 bases, with 15 bases lying between them. Scientists amplified the TCR beta CDR3 regions from RNA transcripts. Following a first-round RT-PCR that used HTBI primers, a second-round multiplex PCR was carried out. Each CDR3 protein is one row after TCRdb ran MiXCR on the multiplex PCR reads. Of a few hundred thousand distinct CDR3 sequences listed, 35% to 40% are singletons. Aged 18 to 65, the patients with hyperthyroidism had under 2 months' duration and were newly diagnosed. Clinical symptoms, serum thyroxine, TRAb, thyroid ultrasound and orbital computed tomography were relied on for diagnosis. Study-wide results and caveats: Ophthalmopathy and stable hyperthyroidism were discriminated by a 13-signature model, with about 90% sensitivity and 81.08% specificity. Blood repertoires reportedly contained most expanded thyroid clonotypes above 0.001 frequency.

Sequenced material: peripheral blood or thyroid tissue (not recorded which). The V and J genes are TRBV10-3 and TRBJ1-3, with D unclear. The sequence was collected from an adult man with Graves' hyperthyroidism. CDR3 DNA: TGTGCCATACAAGGACCCTTGAGCTCTGGAAACACCATATATTTT. Amino acid sequence: CAIQGPLSSGNTIYF.